This entry lists 14 T cell receptor beta chains sequenced from one sample in a study of a mutant IDH1 vaccine in newly diagnosed glioma. Sample time point: week 47, end of study. The content of each vaccine dose was 300 ug of mutant IDH1 20-mer peptide, and topical imiquimod accompanied it. Antigen specificity for these receptors is unknown. Sequencing used immunoSEQ multiplex PCR; TCRdb keeps in-frame clones, though not all of them. In the table there are about 34,000 clones, 85% to 90% of which are singletons. Sequences were derived from PBMCs, sampled from a glioma patient whose treatment included an IDH1 peptide vaccine. These TCRs come from a woman in her 30s with glioma.

The chain has TRBV7-4 and TRBJ2-6, with D uncertain. V was cut by 4 bases and J by 0 bases, with 4 bases left in between. The germline gives CDR1 SGHVT, CDR2 SQSDAQ. The length of the CDR3 is 14 residues. CDR3 in amino acids: CASSSCSGANVLTF. The CDR3 DNA is TGTGCCAGCAGCTCCTGCTCTGGGGCCAACGTCCTGACTTTC.

This chain links TRBV5-1 with TRBJ2-3; D is unclear. This CDR3 has 15 residues. V lost 0 bases, J lost 1 base, and 9 bases lay in between. Germline V gene sequence: CDR1 SGHRS, CDR2 YFSETQ. CDR3 DNA sequence: TGCGCCAGCAGCTTGGTTGGAAGGGGCACAGATACGCAGTATTTT. Translating it yields CASSLVGRGTDTQYF.

In this sample, this clone turned up a few times. CDR3 region: CASSLGQGGQPQHF. CDR3 in DNA: TGCGCCAGCAGCTTGGGTCAGGGAGGGCAGCCCCAGCATTTT. V is TRBV5-1 and J is TRBJ1-5; maybe TRBD1 (5 bases). V gave up 0 bases and J gave up 7 bases, with 11 bases separating them. This CDR3 spans 14 amino acids. The germline CDR1 and CDR2 sequences are SGHRS and YFSETQ.

A word on this clone: This sample includes further DNA sequences coding for the same CDR3. In nucleotides, the CDR3 is TGTGCCAGTAGTATATTGGGCCTTAACACTGAAGCTTTCTTT. Translation gives CASSILGLNTEAFF. This chain uses TRBV19 with TRBJ1-1; no clear D gene. Per the germline V gene, CDR1 is LNHDA and CDR2 is SQIVND (reference sequence). V lost 2 bases to trimming and J lost 2 bases, with 9 bases between them. The CDR3 sequence is 14 residues long.

The CDR3 DNA follows: TGTGCCAGCAGCTTGGACAGGGGACCCCTCCACTTT. Translating it yields CASSLDRGPLHF. The chain recombines TRBV7-2 with TRBJ1-6, with 9 bases that match TRBD1. The CDR3 spans 12 residues. The trim removed 3 bases at V and 12 bases at J, leaving 0 bases unmatched. Germline CDR1 reads SGHTA; CDR2 reads FQGNSA. The full variable domain, rest sourced from reference TRBV7-2 and TRBJ1-6, is GAGVSQSPSNKVTEKGKDVELRCDPISGHTALYWYRQSLGQGLEFLIYFQGNSAPDKSGLPSDRFSAERTGGSVSTLTIQRTQQEDSAVYLCASSLDRGPLHFGNGTRLTVT.

The chain combines TRBV29-1 with TRBJ2-1; no clear D gene. The CDR3 length is 14 residues. Trimming pared 2 bases from V and 2 bases from J, leaving 10 bases between. Germline CDR1 SQVTM, CDR2 ANQGSEA. The DNA for the CDR3 is TGCAGCGTTGAATCCGAAATTCCCTACAATGAGCAGTTCTTC. Amino acids: CSVESEIPYNEQFF.

This clone was seen a few times. V gene TRBV2 combines with J gene TRBJ2-2; D gene uncertain. Trimming left V 6 bases short and J 2 bases short, with 7 bases between. Per the germline V gene, CDR1 is SNHLY and CDR2 is FYNNEI. The CDR3 runs to 13 residues. In nucleotides, the CDR3 is TGTGCCAGCAGCCAGTTCAACACCGGGGAGCTGTTTTTT. Protein sequence: CASSQFNTGELFF.

The chain recombines TRBV11-2 with TRBJ2-7, with D possibly being TRBD1 (6 bases). Trimming pared 4 bases from V and 2 bases from J, leaving 21 bases between. Per the germline V gene, CDR1 is SGHAT and CDR2 is FQNNGV. This CDR3 is built from 17 residues. The CDR3 sequence is CASSSSRGQGNTYEQYF. The DNA of the CDR3 is TGTGCCAGCAGCTCAAGTCGAGGGCAGGGGAATACCTACGAGCAGTACTTC. Filled out from reference TRBV11-2 and TRBJ2-7, the complete variable domain reads EAGVAQSPRYKIIEKRQSVAFWCNPISGHATLYWYQQILGQGPKLLIQFQNNGVVDDSQLPKDRFSAERLKGVDSTLKIQPAKLEDSAVYLCASSSSRGQGNTYEQYFGPGTRLTVT.

J is TRBJ2-7 and V is TRBV7-9; D may be TRBD2 (5 bases). Germline V gene data show CDR1 as SEHNR and CDR2 as FQNEAQ (reference sequence). The V and J ends lost 5 bases and 3 bases respectively, with 20 bases between them. This CDR3 has 16 amino acids. The CDR3 is CASSATLGFGSYEQYF. The CDR3 DNA sequence: TGTGCCAGCAGCGCCACCCTGGGGTTTGGGAGCTACGAGCAGTACTTC.

A few counts support this clone. The J gene is TRBJ1-1, the V gene TRBV27, with D possibly being TRBD1 (5 bases). CDR1 and CDR2 (germline): MNHEY, SMNVEV (reference sequence). The V end lost 6 bases, the J end lost 4 bases, and 15 bases lay between the germline ends. CDR3 length: 14 residues. The CDR3 loop is CASSPPGRTTEAFF. CDR3 in DNA: TGTGCCAGCAGCCCGCCAGGGCGGACCACTGAAGCTTTCTTT.

V usage is TRBV18 and J usage is TRBJ2-7, with D possibly being TRBD2 (6 bases). V shed 3 bases and J shed 1 base, with 13 bases lying between them. The CDR3 sequence is 15 residues long. Germline V gene data show CDR1 as KGHSH and CDR2 as LQKENI. The CDR3 sequence is CASSPSMGGSYEQYF. The CDR3 coding sequence is TGTGCCAGCTCACCCTCGATGGGGGGATCCTACGAGCAGTACTTC.

The rearrangement links TRBV7-9 to TRBJ2-7; 10 positions match TRBD1. CDR1 and CDR2 (germline): SEHNR, FQNEAQ (reference sequence). J lost 5 bases, V lost 5 bases, and 6 bases had no gene match. CDR3 size: 14 residues. Here the CDR3 reads CASSQGDRGNEQYF. CDR3 nucleotide sequence: TGTGCCAGCAGCCAAGGGGACAGGGGCAACGAGCAGTACTTC.

V is TRBV15 and J is TRBJ1-2; the D gene is possibly TRBD1 (6 bases). This CDR3 region has 13 residues. V was pared by 6 bases and J by 3 bases, with 11 bases between. Per the germline V gene, CDR1 is LNHNV and CDR2 is YYDKDF (reference sequence). The CDR3, as DNA: TGTGCCACCAGTCTGAACAGGGACTATGGCTACACCTTC. Its protein product is CATSLNRDYGYTF.

The V call is TRBV9, the J call TRBJ1-5; 8 positions match TRBD1. This CDR3 region has 13 residues. Per germline, CDR1 SGDLS and CDR2 YYNGEE. J lost 6 bases, V lost 4 bases, and 3 bases had no gene match. The CDR3 is CASSPTGGQPQHF. The CDR3 region has the DNA TGTGCCAGCAGCCCCACAGGGGGTCAGCCCCAGCATTTT. The whole variable domain, filled in from reference TRBV9 and TRBJ1-5, reads DSGVTQTPKHLITATGQRVTLRCSPRSGDLSVYWYQQSLDQGLQFLIQYYNGEERAKGNILERFSAQQFPDLHSELNLSSLELGDSALYFCASSPTGGQPQHFGDGTRLSIL.